Listed here are 13 T cell receptor beta chains from one sample, sequenced in a study of cytomegalovirus exposure and HLA in healthy donors. The PCR had 60 Vbeta and 13 Jbeta primers. Produced via immunoSEQ multiplex PCR; TCRdb's table is partial and in-frame only. The table gives 130,000 or so clones; the top ten clones make up around 1.5% of it. Specimen: PBMCs. Source of these receptors: a woman in her 40s in good health and CMV-seronegative.

The V and J genes are TRBV7-2 and TRBJ1-2; TRBD1 matches 9 bases. Germline-derived CDR1 and CDR2 are SGHTA and FQGNSA. CDR3 size: 16 residues. V was clipped by 11 bases and J by 4 bases; unmatched bases: 17. In nucleotides, the CDR3 is TGTGCCGGACTATCTAATCCGGGACAGGGAGGCTATGGCTACACCTTC. Residues: CAGLSNPGQGGYGYTF.

The chain is built from TRBV6-6 and TRBJ2-2; 7 bases map to TRBD1. CDR1 is MNHNY and CDR2 is SVGAGI in the germline V gene (reference sequence). With V trimmed by 7 bases and J by 4 bases, 12 bases remained unmatched. This CDR3 has 16 amino acids. CDR3 amino acids: CASTLRGGFRTGELFF. For the CDR3, the DNA is TGTGCCAGCACCCTTAGAGGGGGCTTCCGCACCGGGGAGCTGTTTTTT.

The chain is built from TRBV4-1 and TRBJ1-3; no reliable D call. The CDR3 extends over 15 amino acids. The ends were cut back, 4 bases at V and 0 bases at J, with 10 bases in the middle. Germline V gene data show CDR1 as MGHRA and CDR2 as YSYEKL. CDR3 loop: CASSPRLNSGNTIYF. The CDR3 nucleotides read TGCGCCAGCAGCCCACGGTTGAACTCTGGAAACACCATATATTTT.

V is TRBV5-6 and J is TRBJ1-3; no reliable D call. The germline CDR1 and CDR2 sequences are SGHDT and YYEEEE. Trimming pared 6 bases from V and 4 bases from J, leaving 11 bases between. CDR3 length: 13 residues. This chain's CDR3 is CASTTGFGNTIYF. CDR3 DNA sequence: TGTGCCAGCACGACGGGATTCGGAAACACCATATATTTT.

This CDR3 is CASSSTGRGDTQYF. CDR3 DNA: TGTGCCAGCAGCTCGACAGGGCGTGGGGATACGCAGTATTTT. V and J are TRBV7-9 and TRBJ2-3, with 7 bases matching TRBD1. The CDR3 is 14 amino acids. With 4 bases clipped from V and 6 bases from J, the junction kept 7 bases outside the gene matches. The germline CDR1 and CDR2 sequences are SEHNR and FQNEAQ (reference sequence).

The V gene is TRBV25-1, the J gene TRBJ1-1; possibly TRBD1 for D (5 bases). This CDR3 has 14 amino acids. Germline assignment: CDR1 MGHDK and CDR2 SYGVNS. Trimming stripped 5 bases from V and 2 bases from J, with 12 bases between. The CDR3 DNA follows: TGTGCCAGCAGTTACGGGGGGGGAAACACTGAAGCTTTCTTT. Translating it yields CASSYGGGNTEAFF. Filled out from reference TRBV25-1 and TRBJ1-1, the complete variable domain reads EADIYQTPRYLVIGTGKKITLECSQTMGHDKMYWYQQDPGMELHLIHYSYGVNSTEKGDLSSESTVSRIRTEHFPLTLESARPSHTSQYLCASSYGGGNTEAFFGQGTRLTVV.

The chain carries TRBV5-5 and TRBJ2-2; D remains unclear. The germline gives CDR1 SGHKS, CDR2 YYEKEE (reference sequence). V dropped 3 bases and J dropped 0 bases, with 9 bases sitting between them. This CDR3 region has 15 residues. The chain's CDR3 is CASSSAVANTGELFF. CDR3 DNA sequence: TGTGCCAGCAGCTCCGCGGTTGCGAACACCGGGGAGCTGTTTTTT. The whole variable domain, remainder taken from reference TRBV5-5 and TRBJ2-2, is DAGVTQSPTHLIKTRGQQVTLRCSPISGHKSVSWYQQVLGQGPQFIFQYYEKEERGRGNFPDRFSARQFPNYSSELNVNALLLGDSALYLCASSSAVANTGELFFGEGSRLTVL.

The chain is built from TRBV11-3 and TRBJ1-1, with 8 bases lining up with TRBD1. The trim removed 5 bases at V and 12 bases at J, leaving 5 bases unmatched. This CDR3 region has 11 residues. The germline CDR1 and CDR2 sequences are SGHNT and YENEEA. Here the CDR3 DNA reads TGTGCCAGCAGCGCCGACAGGGGTTCTTTCTTT. It encodes CASSADRGSFF.

The V and J genes are TRBV21-1 and TRBJ2-5; the table's D call, TRBD2, was not checked against the DNA. TRBV21-1 is a pseudogene locus. CDR3 length equals 10 residues. The CDR3 DNA is TGTCCGAGGGTTAAAGAGACCCAGTACTTC. It codes for CPRVKETQYF.

The chain couples TRBV7-2 to TRBJ2-5; D gene unclear. The CDR3 consists of 12 residues. The V gene lost 0 bases and the J gene lost 7 bases, with 6 bases spanning the gap. The germline CDR1 and CDR2 sequences are SGHTA and FQGNSA. CDR3 in amino acids: CASSLAGVTQYF. In DNA form, the CDR3 reads TGTGCCAGCAGCTTAGCTGGAGTGACCCAGTACTTC.

The CDR3 loop reads CASSLGAGQPQHF. The CDR3 bases are TGCGCCAGCAGCTTGGGGGCCGGTCAGCCCCAGCATTTT. The chain joins TRBV5-1 to TRBJ1-5; the D is unclear. Germline-derived CDR1 and CDR2 are SGHRS and YFSETQ. The V and J ends lost 0 bases and 6 bases respectively, with 7 bases between them. The CDR3 runs 13 residues. Using reference TRBV5-1 and TRBJ1-5 for the parts outside the CDR3, the full variable domain is KAGVTQTPRYLIKTRGQQVTLSCSPISGHRSVSWYQQTPGQGLQFLFEYFSETQRNKGNFPGRFSGRQFSNSRSEMNVSTLELGDSALYLCASSLGAGQPQHFGDGTRLSIL.

The chain recombines TRBV9 with TRBJ2-3, with unresolved D. CDR1 SGDLS and CDR2 YYNGEE come from the germline V gene. This CDR3 spans 13 amino acids. Trimming shortened V by 3 bases and J by 6 bases, and 11 bases separated the two germline ends. CDR3 nucleotide sequence: TGTGCCAGCAGCGCCCCTCGTATCGATACGCAGTATTTT. Amino acid sequence: CASSAPRIDTQYF. Filled out from reference TRBV9 and TRBJ2-3, the complete variable domain reads DSGVTQTPKHLITATGQRVTLRCSPRSGDLSVYWYQQSLDQGLQFLIQYYNGEERAKGNILERFSAQQFPDLHSELNLSSLELGDSALYFCASSAPRIDTQYFGPGTRLTVL.

The chain carries TRBV4-1 and TRBJ1-5; TRBD1 is a possible D gene (6 bases). Germline loops: CDR1 MGHRA, CDR2 YSYEKL. The CDR3 loop spans 16 amino acids. Between the trimmed V and J ends, which lost 4 bases and 4 bases, there was a span of 17 bases. CDR3 residues: CASSRLQGPFNQPQHF. CDR3 sequence (DNA): TGCGCCAGCAGCCGGCTTCAGGGGCCCTTTAATCAGCCCCAGCATTTT.